This entry concerns a single TCR beta chain. The data belong to a study of tumor T cells in aggressive B-cell lymphoma. Produced via immunoSEQ multiplex PCR; TCRdb's table is partial and in-frame only. Of 7,300 or so clones in the sample, about 81% are singletons; the top ten hold approximately 2.7%. CDR3 length: 16 amino acids. CDR1 MDHEN and CDR2 SYDVKM come from the germline V gene. The V segment lost 3 bases and the J segment 4 bases; nucleotides outside the gene matches: 7. Material: tumor tissue. The origin of this receptor is an adult with diffuse large B cell lymphoma. V is TRBV28 and J is TRBJ2-1, with 9 bases lining up with TRBD2. The CDR3 here is CASSFSGSGGYNEQFF. The CDR3 coding sequence is TGTGCCAGCAGTTTTAGCGGGAGTGGTGGATACAATGAGCAGTTCTTC.